A selection of T cell receptor beta chains follows, all from one sample in a study of neurological immune-mediated disorders. TCRdb recomputed calls from the 5' RACE reads with MiXCR, one row per CDR3 protein. Of 44,000 or so distinct CDR3 sequences in the sample, around 6% were seen once. Sequencing was performed on CD4+ T cells from blood. The receptor set was obtained from a middle-aged woman in good health. Each CDR3 is given with its conserved first and last residue. The D gene is left open where the match is weak. Clone sizes are shown as once, few, many or a size class.

clone_size: many; j_call: TRBJ2-1; v_call: TRBV14; d_call: TRBD1; cdr3_aa: CASSPTGIEQFF; cdr3_nt: TGTGCCAGCAGCCCGACAGGGATTGAGCAGTTCTTC
clone_size: many; j_call: TRBJ2-5; v_call: TRBV6-5; d_call: TRBD2; cdr3_aa: CASSYGGSDLWETQYF; cdr3_nt: TGTGCCAGCAGTTACGGCGGGAGTGATTTGTGGGAGACCCAGTACTTC
clone_size: many; j_call: TRBJ2-7; v_call: TRBV20-1; d_call: TRBD2; cdr3_aa: CSATGTTVHEQYF; cdr3_nt: TGCAGTGCTACTGGGACTACCGTCCACGAGCAGTACTTC
clone_size: many; j_call: TRBJ1-2; v_call: TRBV15; d_call: -; cdr3_aa: CATSAADSGYTF; cdr3_nt: TGTGCCACCAGCGCCGCCGACTCAGGCTACACCTTC
clone_size: many; j_call: TRBJ2-2; v_call: TRBV5-1; d_call: -; cdr3_aa: CASSLNLASPWGRNTGELFF; cdr3_nt: TGCGCCAGCAGCTTGAACCTTGCCTCCCCATGGGGGAGAAACACCGGGGAGCTGTTTTTT
clone_size: many; j_call: TRBJ2-3; v_call: TRBV24-1; d_call: -; cdr3_aa: CATSAPGGYTDTQYF; cdr3_nt: TGTGCCACCAGTGCCCCGGGGGGCTACACAGATACGCAGTATTTT
clone_size: many; j_call: TRBJ1-2; v_call: TRBV18; d_call: -; cdr3_aa: CASSLDGYGYTF; cdr3_nt: TGTGCCAGCTCACTGGACGGCTATGGCTACACCTTC
clone_size: many; j_call: TRBJ1-5; v_call: TRBV29-1; d_call: -; cdr3_aa: CSVESGKHQPQHF; cdr3_nt: TGCAGCGTTGAATCCGGGAAGCATCAGCCCCAGCATTTT
clone_size: many; j_call: TRBJ2-1; v_call: TRBV14; d_call: TRBD2; cdr3_aa: CASSQGLVGEQFF; cdr3_nt: TGTGCCAGCAGCCAGGGACTAGTAGGTGAGCAGTTCTTC
clone_size: many; j_call: TRBJ2-1; v_call: TRBV6-6; d_call: -; cdr3_aa: CASSYRLRSLYNEQFF; cdr3_nt: TGTGCCAGCAGTTACCGGCTCCGGTCCCTTTACAATGAGCAGTTCTTC